Following are 21 T cell receptor beta chains from one sample sequenced in a study of blood T cells in healthy people across ages. It was with a sample-barcoded 5' primer and a J-beta primer mix that a second PCR of roughly 7 to 12 cycles was run. One entry per CDR3 protein results from TCRdb running MiXCR on the 5' RACE reads. The top ten clones hold around 2.1% of a sample with 1.5 million to 2 million distinct CDR3 sequences, roughly 52% of them seen once. Sequenced input: blood. The receptors were sampled from a woman between 35 and 50 years old in good health.

A remark on this clonotype: A read error may be the cause here, since a much bigger clone is one base away. The chain has TRBV7-9 and TRBJ2-1; a possible D gene is TRBD2 (7 bases). Germline V CDR1 and CDR2: SEHNR, FQNEAQ (reference sequence). The CDR3 is made up of 15 amino acids. Here the CDR3 DNA reads TGTGCCGGCAGGGGAGGGGGGGGCTCCTACAATGAGCAGTTCTTC. Its translation: CAGRGGGGSYNEQFF.

The V and J genes are TRBV28 and TRBJ2-1, with D maybe TRBD2 (6 bases). The CDR3 has 15 residues. Germline V gene sequence: CDR1 MDHEN, CDR2 SYDVKM. The germline V and J ends were trimmed by 7 bases and 8 bases, with 21 bases remaining between them. The CDR3 DNA reads TGTGCCAGCACCACGGGGGTACATGGCGACGATGAGCAGTTCTTC. Translation gives CASTTGVHGDDEQFF.

This clonotype has just a few counts. This sequence joins TRBV6-1 and TRBJ2-1, with 12 nucleotides matching TRBD1. CDR3 size: 12 residues. Germline V gene lookup returns CDR1 MNHNS and CDR2 SASEGT. Trimming at V came to 6 bases and at J to 15 bases, leaving 6 bases not matched to a gene. The CDR3 DNA follows: TGTGCCAGCAGGGAAAGGGACAGGGGGCTGTTCTTC. This sequence encodes CASRERDRGLFF.

With respect to this clonotype: One base away lies a much larger clone, so this may be a sequencing read error. V gene TRBV5-1 combines with J gene TRBJ2-1, with 11 bases lining up with TRBD2. The CDR3 is 15 residues long. Germline CDR1 is SGHRS and CDR2 is YFSETQ. J gave up 5 bases and V 3 bases, and 4 bases lay outside the gene matches. CDR3 DNA sequence: TGCGCCAGCAGCTATAGCGGGGGGGCCCACAATGAGCAGTTCTTC. Protein: CASSYSGGAHNEQFF.

The chain couples TRBV11-2 to TRBJ2-1; D uncertain. The CDR3 sequence is 16 residues long. V was clipped by 6 bases and J by 0 bases, with 15 bases between them. Germline V lookup: CDR1 SGHAT, CDR2 FQNNGV. The CDR3 region is CASSPPPMSSYNEQFF. CDR3 nucleotides: TGTGCCAGCAGTCCCCCCCCCATGAGCTCCTACAATGAGCAGTTCTTC.

V is TRBV6-5 and J is TRBJ2-7; weak D call: TRBD2 (5 bases). Trimming removed 6 bases at V and 5 bases at J, with 14 bases between. The CDR3 contains 13 residues. CDR1 and CDR2 (germline): MNHEY, SVGAGI. CDR3 residues: CASSHGMLDEQYF. The CDR3 coding sequence is TGTGCCAGCAGCCACGGGATGCTGGACGAGCAGTACTTC.

The gene calls are TRBV7-3 and TRBJ2-1; TRBD2 matches 9 bases. Germline assignment: CDR1 SGHTA and CDR2 FQGTGA. The junction had 10 bases not matched to a gene; V was cut back by 5 bases and J by 8 bases. There are 15 residues in the CDR3. CDR3 region: CASSPSSGADHEQFF. CDR3 sequence (DNA): TGTGCCAGCAGCCCCTCTAGCGGGGCCGACCATGAGCAGTTCTTC. The whole variable domain, remainder taken from reference TRBV7-3 and TRBJ2-1, is GAGVSQTPSNKVTEKGKYVELRCDPISGHTALYWYRQSLGQGPEFLIYFQGTGAADDSGLPNDRFFAVRPEGSVSTLKIQRTERGDSAVYLCASSPSSGADHEQFFGPGTRLTVL.

The V call is TRBV3-1, the J call TRBJ2-4, with D possibly called TRBD1 or TRBD2 (6 bases each). V was trimmed by 1 base and J by 8 bases, leaving 18 bases between them. The germline V gene has CDR1 LGHDT and CDR2 YNNKEL (reference sequence). CDR3 size: 16 residues. The CDR3 loop is CASSQGLGGGVDIQYF. For the CDR3, the DNA is TGTGCCAGCAGCCAAGGTCTGGGGGGCGGAGTGGACATTCAGTACTTC.

The V gene is TRBV20-1, the J gene TRBJ2-7, with a weak D call TRBD1 (6 bases). The V end lost 5 bases, the J end lost 3 bases, and 20 bases lay between the germline ends. This CDR3 region has 15 residues. Per germline, CDR1 DFQATT and CDR2 SNEGSKA (reference sequence). CDR3 amino acids: CSARYPEGVDYEQYF. The DNA of the CDR3 is TGCAGTGCTCGCTACCCAGAGGGGGTAGACTACGAGCAGTACTTC.

This chain uses TRBV5-6 with TRBJ2-5, with D maybe TRBD2 (6 bases). V lost 4 bases to trimming and J lost 5 bases, with 15 bases between them. This CDR3 comprises 14 residues. Germline V gene data show CDR1 as SGHDT and CDR2 as YYEEEE. The CDR3 region has the DNA TGTGCCAGCAGCCAGACTAGAGGTTGGGAGACCCAGTACTTC. Amino acids: CASSQTRGWETQYF.

The DNA for the CDR3 is TGTGCCAGCAGCTTAGGGCGAAGGACAGGAGCTAACTATGGCTACACCTTC. Protein product: CASSLGRRTGANYGYTF. The V gene is TRBV5-5, the J gene TRBJ1-2; TRBD1 matches 7 bases. Per germline, CDR1 SGHKS and CDR2 YYEKEE (reference sequence). There are 17 residues in the CDR3. The trim removed 2 bases at V and 0 bases at J, leaving 10 bases unmatched.

The chain combines TRBV6-2 or TRBV6-3 with TRBJ2-1; 10 positions agree with TRBD2. CDR3 length: 16 amino acids. Unmatched junction bases numbered 6, after V lost 6 bases and J lost 1 base. Looked up from germline, CDR1 is MNHEY and CDR2 is SVGEGT. CDR3 loop: CASRNSGGRSYNEQFF. The CDR3 coding sequence is TGTGCCAGCAGAAATAGCGGGGGGCGATCCTACAATGAGCAGTTCTTC.

This clonotype was seen a few times. The chain couples TRBV29-1 to TRBJ2-3; D remains ambiguous. The CDR3 loop spans 13 amino acids. CDR1 is SQVTM, CDR2 ANQGSEA, per germline. Trimming left V 7 bases short and J 4 bases short, with 15 bases between. Here the CDR3 reads CSGTAYGADTQYF. The DNA of the CDR3 is TGCAGCGGAACAGCCTATGGCGCAGATACGCAGTATTTT.

The CDR3 sequence is CSARDGDTQYF. The CDR3 nucleotides are TGCAGTGCTCGGGACGGGGATACGCAGTATTTT. This chain uses TRBV20-1 with TRBJ2-3, with D possibly being TRBD1 or TRBD2 (5 bases each). Germline CDR1 DFQATT, CDR2 SNEGSKA (reference sequence). The CDR3 has 11 amino acids. V was clipped by 5 bases and J by 6 bases, with 9 bases between them.

This clonotype came up a few times. The chain uses TRBV11-1 and TRBJ2-1; no clear D gene. Trimming removed 5 bases at V and 4 bases at J, with 15 bases between. The CDR3 spans 15 residues. Germline V gene lookup returns CDR1 SGHAT and CDR2 FQDESV (reference sequence). The CDR3 region is CASSPTRVAYNEQFF. CDR3 nucleotide sequence: TGTGCCAGCAGCCCGACCCGGGTGGCATACAATGAGCAGTTCTTC.

The V call is TRBV6-2 or TRBV6-3, the J call TRBJ2-3, with 8 bases matching TRBD2. The germline V gene encodes CDR1 MNHEY and CDR2 SVGEGT. Trimming removed 6 bases from V and 3 bases from J; junction bases left unmatched: 11. This CDR3 has 16 amino acids. CDR3 loop: CASSPGASGGTDTQYF. CDR3 DNA: TGTGCCAGCAGCCCGGGTGCCAGCGGGGGAACAGATACGCAGTATTTT.

This clonotype was recorded many times. The chain links TRBV4-1 to TRBJ2-5; D is undetermined. Trimming pared 3 bases from V and 5 bases from J, leaving 19 bases between. Germline V gene sequence: CDR1 MGHRA, CDR2 YSYEKL. There are 16 residues in the CDR3. The CDR3: CASSQDHLREAETQYF. DNA for the CDR3: TGCGCCAGCAGCCAGGATCACTTACGTGAGGCGGAGACCCAGTACTTC.

The chain has TRBV20-1 and TRBJ2-3; 15 nucleotides line up with TRBD2. Germline trimming cut 5 bases from V and 5 bases from J; bases unmatched to any gene: 5. CDR3 length: 15 amino acids. CDR1 DFQATT and CDR2 SNEGSKA come from the germline V gene (reference sequence). The CDR3 sequence is CSASRTSGGVDTQYF. For the CDR3, the DNA is TGCAGTGCTTCGAGGACTAGCGGGGGGGTAGATACGCAGTATTTT.

The chain couples TRBV3-1 to TRBJ2-1; D might be TRBD1 (6 bases). The germline V gene encodes CDR1 LGHDT and CDR2 YNNKEL (reference sequence). The CDR3 contains 16 residues. The V gene lost 3 bases and the J gene lost 12 bases, with 24 bases spanning the gap. This chain's CDR3 is CASSHEVRGNLVRQFF. For the CDR3, the DNA is TGTGCCAGCAGCCACGAAGTAAGGGGGAATCTCGTGAGGCAGTTCTTC.

The chain joins TRBV7-9 to TRBJ1-1, with D uncertain. The ends were cut back, 5 bases at V and 7 bases at J, with 17 bases in the middle. This CDR3 has 14 amino acids. Germline CDR1 SEHNR, CDR2 FQNEAQ (reference sequence). CDR3 sequence: CASSLEMGSNEAFF. The CDR3 DNA reads as TGTGCCAGCAGCCTGGAGATGGGTTCTAATGAAGCTTTCTTT.

V and J are TRBV29-1 and TRBJ2-5; tentatively, D is TRBD1 (6 bases). Trimming left V 2 bases short and J 7 bases short, with 17 bases between. The CDR3 is 14 residues long. Germline CDR1 reads SQVTM; CDR2 reads ANQGSEA. The CDR3 DNA reads as TGCAGCGTTGAAATGGGGGCGGCCCTTGGGACCCAGTACTTC. Its protein is CSVEMGAALGTQYF.